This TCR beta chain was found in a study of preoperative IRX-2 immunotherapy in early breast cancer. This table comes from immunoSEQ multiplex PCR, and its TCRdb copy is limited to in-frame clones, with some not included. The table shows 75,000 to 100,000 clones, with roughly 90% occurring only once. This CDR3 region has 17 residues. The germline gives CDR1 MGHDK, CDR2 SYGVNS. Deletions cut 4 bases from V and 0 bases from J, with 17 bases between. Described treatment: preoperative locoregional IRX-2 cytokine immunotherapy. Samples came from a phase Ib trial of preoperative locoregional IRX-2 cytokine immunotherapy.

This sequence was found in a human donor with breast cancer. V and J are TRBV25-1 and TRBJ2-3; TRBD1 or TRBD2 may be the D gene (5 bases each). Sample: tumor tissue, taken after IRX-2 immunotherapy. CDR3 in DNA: TGTGCCAGCAGTGGGGGGTGGACCCGCGCTAGCACAGATACGCAGTATTTT. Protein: CASSGGWTRASTDTQYF.